Below are 11 T cell receptor beta chains sequenced from a single sample in a study of T-cell reconstitution after alpha-beta-depleted transplantation in children. Unique molecular identifiers were incorporated when the TCRbeta library was constructed. TCRdb recomputed calls from the PCR reads with MiXCR, one row per CDR3 protein. The table has about 110,000 distinct CDR3 sequences, 10% to 13% seen once. Sequencing used PBMCs, obtained before TCRalphabeta/CD19-depleted stem cell transplant. Receptors originate from a boy aged 2-15 years with acute lymphoblastic leukemia, due to receive a stem cell transplant.

The V call is TRBV5-6, the J call TRBJ1-1; no clear D. This CDR3 is built from 14 residues. With 0 bases removed from V and 1 base from J, the gap between germline ends came to 7 bases. CDR1 and CDR2 (germline): SGHDT, YYEEEE. DNA for the CDR3: TGTGCCAGCAGCTTGGCCGGCAAGAACACTGAAGCTTTCTTT. Protein product: CASSLAGKNTEAFF. The full variable domain, rest sourced from reference TRBV5-6 and TRBJ1-1, is DAGVTQSPTHLIKTRGQQVTLRCSPKSGHDTVSWYQQALGQGPQFIFQYYEEEERQRGNFPDRFSGHQFPNYSSELNVNALLLGDSALYLCASSLAGKNTEAFFGQGTRLTVV.

This clonotype occurred many times. V gene TRBV6-1 combines with J gene TRBJ1-2; D is undetermined. The CDR3 runs 16 residues. Germline V gives CDR1 MNHNS, CDR2 SASEGT. V was pared by 2 bases and J by 4 bases, with 17 bases between. CDR3 loop: CASSESAGRPGYGYTF. The CDR3 DNA follows: TGTGCCAGCAGTGAATCCGCGGGCAGGCCGGGCTATGGCTACACCTTC.

This clonotype was observed a handful of times. The chain recombines TRBV3-1 with TRBJ2-3; possible D gene TRBD2, 6 bases. V shed 4 bases and J shed 4 bases, with 12 bases lying between them. Germline CDR1 and CDR2: LGHDT and YNNKEL (reference sequence). This CDR3 contains 14 residues. CDR3 region: CASSLSRLADTQYF. The CDR3 region has the DNA TGTGCCAGCAGCCTTAGTAGACTAGCAGATACGCAGTATTTT.

This clonotype showed up many times. The chain joins TRBV5-5 to TRBJ2-7; TRBD1 agrees at 9 bases. Germline CDR1 is SGHKS and CDR2 is YYEKEE (reference sequence). Trimming took 0 bases from V and 0 from J; bases not matched to a gene: 4. This CDR3 spans 16 amino acids. Here the CDR3 DNA reads TGTGCCAGCAGCTTGGCCGGGACAGGGCCCTCCTACGAGCAGTACTTC. Translated: CASSLAGTGPSYEQYF.

A few counts support this clonotype. V and J are TRBV5-5 and TRBJ1-3, with D uncertain. CDR3 length: 16 amino acids. Deletions cut 0 bases from V and 0 bases from J, with 10 bases between. CDR1 and CDR2 (germline): SGHKS, YYEKEE (reference sequence). The DNA for the CDR3 is TGTGCCAGCAGCTTGGACTGGGCCCTCTCTGGAAACACCATATATTTT. Residues: CASSLDWALSGNTIYF.

This chain joins TRBV30 and TRBJ1-6, with D perhaps TRBD1 (5 bases). Trimming shortened V by 6 bases and J by 9 bases, and 15 bases separated the two germline ends. The CDR3 spans 13 residues. Germline CDR1 reads GTSNPN; CDR2 reads SVGIG (reference sequence). The CDR3: CACRQGSGSPLHF. The CDR3, as DNA: TGTGCCTGTCGGCAGGGAAGCGGTTCACCCCTCCACTTT.

This clonotype was seen a few times. The chain joins TRBV18 to TRBJ2-7; possible D gene TRBD1, 5 bases. This CDR3 has 14 residues. With 2 bases removed from V and 5 bases from J, the gap between germline ends came to 13 bases. CDR1 is KGHSH and CDR2 is LQKENI in the germline V gene. The CDR3 sequence is CASSPYQGRDEQYF. DNA of the CDR3: TGTGCCAGCTCACCATATCAGGGAAGGGACGAGCAGTACTTC.

The chain has TRBV4-1 and TRBJ2-2; D is undetermined. Germline CDR1 reads MGHRA; CDR2 reads YSYEKL. Trimming stripped 5 bases from V and 1 base from J, with 8 bases between. The CDR3 has 14 residues. For the CDR3, the DNA is TGCGCCAGCAGCACCCAGGTGAACACCGGGGAGCTGTTTTTT. Encoded protein: CASSTQVNTGELFF.

This clonotype was recorded a few times. The chain joins TRBV5-1 to TRBJ2-5; no clear D gene. The germline gives CDR1 SGHRS, CDR2 YFSETQ. This CDR3 spans 17 amino acids. V was pared by 1 base and J by 5 bases, with 21 bases between. CDR3 protein: CASSLFGSAELIETQYF. DNA for the CDR3: TGCGCCAGCAGCTTGTTTGGGTCGGCCGAACTGATCGAGACCCAGTACTTC. Full variable domain (remainder filled in from reference TRBV5-1 and TRBJ2-5): KAGVTQTPRYLIKTRGQQVTLSCSPISGHRSVSWYQQTPGQGLQFLFEYFSETQRNKGNFPGRFSGRQFSNSRSEMNVSTLELGDSALYLCASSLFGSAELIETQYFGPGTRLLVL.

This chain joins TRBV20-1 and TRBJ2-2, with D perhaps TRBD2 (5 bases). This CDR3 has 14 amino acids. Deletions cut 3 bases from V and 0 bases from J, with 8 bases between. Germline assignment: CDR1 DFQATT and CDR2 SNEGSKA (reference sequence). The CDR3 spells CSARERANTGELFF. Written as DNA, the CDR3 is TGCAGTGCTAGGGAGAGGGCGAACACCGGGGAGCTGTTTTTT.

V gene TRBV3-1 combines with J gene TRBJ2-1, with 13 bases fitting TRBD2. Trimming cost V 2 bases and J 5 bases; bases outside gene matches: 3. This CDR3 region has 16 residues. Germline CDR1 LGHDT, CDR2 YNNKEL (reference sequence). The CDR3 DNA follows: TGTGCCAGCAGCCAAACTAGCGGGAGGGGCAACAATGAGCAGTTCTTC. This sequence encodes CASSQTSGRGNNEQFF.